This section outlines one T cell receptor beta chain sequence together with its context. The data originate from a study of blood T cell repertoires in COVID-19. Study-level information: The United States, Italy and Spain supplied acute and convalescent COVID-19 samples. PBMCs, B-cell-depleted T cells, or T cells were the source of the cDNA or gDNA that made up the material.

Authors' processing steps: Nucleated cell number was recorded as an estimate derived from reference gene primer amplification. Sequenced by immunoSEQ multiplex PCR; TCRdb stores in-frame clones only, minus some. V, J and clone size reflect that table, while D and trimming were determined from the DNA. This table holds 500,000 or so clones, approximately 86% found once. This CDR3 contains 13 residues. V lost 3 bases and J 0 bases, leaving 6 bases between the germline ends. Germline CDR1 is SGDLS and CDR2 is YYNGEE. The J gene is TRBJ1-1, the V gene TRBV9; D gene unclear. Sequenced input: PBMCs or T cells enriched from blood (not recorded which). The receptor was derived from a woman between 18 and 30 years old who had recovered from COVID-19. The CDR3 nucleotides read TGTGCCAGCAGCGCCGGTGTGAACACTGAAGCTTTCTTT. Translation: CASSAGVNTEAFF.